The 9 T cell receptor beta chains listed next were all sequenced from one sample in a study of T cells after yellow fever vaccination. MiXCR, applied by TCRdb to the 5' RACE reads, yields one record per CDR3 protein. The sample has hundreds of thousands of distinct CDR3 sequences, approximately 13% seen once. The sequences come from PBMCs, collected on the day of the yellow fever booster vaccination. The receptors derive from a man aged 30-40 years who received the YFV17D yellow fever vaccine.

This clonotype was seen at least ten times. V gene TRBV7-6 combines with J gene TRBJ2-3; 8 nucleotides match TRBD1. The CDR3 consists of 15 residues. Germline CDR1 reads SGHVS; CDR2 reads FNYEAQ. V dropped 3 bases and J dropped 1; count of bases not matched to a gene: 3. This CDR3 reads CASSLQGAGTDTQYF. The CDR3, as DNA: TGTGCCAGCAGCTTGCAGGGGGCAGGCACAGATACGCAGTATTTT.

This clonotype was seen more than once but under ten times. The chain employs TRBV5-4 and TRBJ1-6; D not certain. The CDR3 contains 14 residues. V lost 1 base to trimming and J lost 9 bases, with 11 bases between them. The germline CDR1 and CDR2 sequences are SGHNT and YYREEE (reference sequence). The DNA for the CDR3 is TGTGCCAGCAGCTTGTCGACGACCCGTTCACCCCTCCACTTT. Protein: CASSLSTTRSPLHF.

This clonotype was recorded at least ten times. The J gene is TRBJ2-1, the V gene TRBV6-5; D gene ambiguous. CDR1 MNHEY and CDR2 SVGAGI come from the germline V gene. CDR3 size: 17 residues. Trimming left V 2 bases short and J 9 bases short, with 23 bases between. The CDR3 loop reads CASSYAYGASSLGEQFF. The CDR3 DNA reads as TGTGCCAGCAGTTACGCTTACGGCGCTTCAAGCTTAGGTGAGCAGTTCTTC.

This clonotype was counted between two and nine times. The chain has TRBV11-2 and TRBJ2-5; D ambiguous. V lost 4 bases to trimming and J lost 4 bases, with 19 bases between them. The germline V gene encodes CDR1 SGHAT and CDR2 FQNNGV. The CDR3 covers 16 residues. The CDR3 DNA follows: TGTGCCAGCAGCTGGCGAACAGAGGATATTTCAGAGACCCAGTACTTC. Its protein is CASSWRTEDISETQYF.

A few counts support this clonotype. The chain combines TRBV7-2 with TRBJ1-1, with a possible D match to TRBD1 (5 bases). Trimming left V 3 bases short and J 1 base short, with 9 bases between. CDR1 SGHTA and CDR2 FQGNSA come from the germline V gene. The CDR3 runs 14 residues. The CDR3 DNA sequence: TGTGCCAGCAGCTTTGGGGCACCGAACACTGAAGCTTTCTTT. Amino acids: CASSFGAPNTEAFF.

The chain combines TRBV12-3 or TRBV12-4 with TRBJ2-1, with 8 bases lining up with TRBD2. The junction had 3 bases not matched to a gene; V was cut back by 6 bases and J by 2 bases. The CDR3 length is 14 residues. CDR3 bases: TGTGCCAGCAGAAGCGGGAGTGCCTACAATGAGCAGTTCTTC. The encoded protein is CASRSGSAYNEQFF.

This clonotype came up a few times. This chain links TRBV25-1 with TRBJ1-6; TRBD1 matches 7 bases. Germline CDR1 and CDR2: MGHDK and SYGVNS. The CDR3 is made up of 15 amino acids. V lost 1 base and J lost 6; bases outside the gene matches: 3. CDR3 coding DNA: TGTGCCAGCAGTGAATCGGGACAGATTAATTCACCCCTCCACTTT. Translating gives CASSESGQINSPLHF.

The CDR3 here is CAWTTSERATSYNEQFF. In DNA form, the CDR3 reads TGTGCCTGGACCACCTCCGAGCGGGCTACCTCCTACAATGAGCAGTTCTTC. The J gene is TRBJ2-1, the V gene TRBV30; D is perhaps TRBD2 (6 bases). Per germline, CDR1 GTSNPN and CDR2 SVGIG (reference sequence). The CDR3 consists of 17 residues. Deletions cut 4 bases from V and 0 bases from J, with 19 bases between.

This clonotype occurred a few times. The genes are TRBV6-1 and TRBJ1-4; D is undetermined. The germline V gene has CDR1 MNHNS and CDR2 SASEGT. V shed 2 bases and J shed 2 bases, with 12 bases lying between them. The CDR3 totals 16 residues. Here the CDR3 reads CASSELTRRTNEKLFF. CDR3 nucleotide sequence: TGTGCCAGCAGTGAACTGACCCGGAGGACTAATGAAAAACTGTTTTTT.